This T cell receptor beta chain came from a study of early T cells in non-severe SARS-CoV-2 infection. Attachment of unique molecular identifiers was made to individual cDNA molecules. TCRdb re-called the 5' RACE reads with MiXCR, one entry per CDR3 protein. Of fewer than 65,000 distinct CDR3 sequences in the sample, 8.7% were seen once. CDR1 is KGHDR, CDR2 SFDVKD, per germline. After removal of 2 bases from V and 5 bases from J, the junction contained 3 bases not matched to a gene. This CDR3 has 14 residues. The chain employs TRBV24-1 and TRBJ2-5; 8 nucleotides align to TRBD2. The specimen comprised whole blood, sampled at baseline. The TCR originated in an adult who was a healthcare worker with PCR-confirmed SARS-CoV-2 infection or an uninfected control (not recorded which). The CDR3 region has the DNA TGTGCCACCAGTGATTCCGGGGGGGGCGAGACCCAGTACTTC. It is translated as CATSDSGGGETQYF.